Below are 12 T cell receptor beta chains sequenced from a single sample in a study of OX40 agonist ivuxolimab in advanced cancers. Profiled with immunoSEQ multiplex PCR; TCRdb holds only in-frame clones, not every one. The data show roughly 86,000 clones, more than 80% seen once. Sequencing was performed on CD4+ or CD8+ T cells sorted from blood, taken in a trial of the OX40 agonist ivuxolimab. The receptors come from an adult with an advanced solid tumor such as melanoma, head and neck, liver or kidney cancer.

Concerning this clone: One end of the junction varies from germline; a read error may be responsible. V and J are TRBV19 and TRBJ2-4; no reliable D call. The CDR3 contains 14 residues. Per the germline V gene, CDR1 is LNHDA and CDR2 is SQIVND (reference sequence). The CDR3 loop reads CASSIEGRRAQRDF. CDR3 bases: TGTGCCAGTAGTATAGAGGGCAGACGGGCTCAAAGGGACTTC.

The table lists this clone with a count of one. DNA for the CDR3: TGTGCCAGCGGAGTAGCGGGAGATTACGAGCAGTACTTC. It is translated as CASGVAGDYEQYF. V and J are TRBV28 and TRBJ2-7; 9 nucleotides align to TRBD2. V lost 8 bases to trimming and J lost 4 bases; unmatched junction nucleotides: 6. Germline V gives CDR1 MDHEN, CDR2 SYDVKM. The CDR3 is 13 amino acids.

The chain combines TRBV28 with TRBJ1-6; D is possibly TRBD1 (6 bases). V gave up 6 bases and J gave up 9 bases, with 15 bases separating them. This CDR3 has 14 residues. Germline lookup yields CDR1 MDHEN and CDR2 SYDVKM. The CDR3 region has the DNA TGTGCCAGCAGCCTAGACAGGTTAGCTTCACCCCTCCACTTT. Encoded protein: CASSLDRLASPLHF.

The chain is built from TRBV6-1 and TRBJ2-7; D is tentatively TRBD1 or TRBD2 (5 bases each). V lost 8 bases to trimming and J lost 3 bases, with 14 bases between them. Germline V gene sequence: CDR1 MNHNS, CDR2 SASEGT. CDR3 length equals 13 residues. The CDR3 here is CASCRDGYYEQYF. CDR3 nucleotides: TGTGCCAGCTGCCGGGACGGTTACTACGAGCAGTACTTC.

J is TRBJ2-5 and V is TRBV10-3, with 10 bases fitting TRBD2. The last part of the DNA fits TRBJ2-7 better; the J call may be wrong. Germline V gene lookup returns CDR1 ENHRY and CDR2 SYGVKD. There are 15 residues in the CDR3. The CDR3 bases are TGTGCCATCAGTGCCCGACTAGCGGGTCTCGACGAGCAGTACTTC. This encodes CAISARLAGLDEQYF.

V usage is TRBV7-9 and J usage is TRBJ2-7; D uncertain. Germline CDR1 and CDR2: SEHNR and FQNEAQ (reference sequence). This CDR3 region has 12 residues. Deletions cut 8 bases from V and 2 bases from J, with 10 bases between. The CDR3 here is CASGQSAYEQYF. The CDR3 bases are TGTGCCAGCGGGCAGAGTGCCTACGAGCAGTACTTC.

The J gene is TRBJ2-4, the V gene TRBV10-3; 8 positions match TRBD2. The V gene's germline CDR1 is ENHRY and CDR2 SYGVKD. There are 15 residues in the CDR3. V was clipped by 3 bases and J by 0 bases; unmatched bases: 1. This CDR3 reads CAISDRGGAKNIQYF. CDR3 bases: TGTGCCATCAGTGATCGGGGGGGAGCCAAAAACATTCAGTACTTC.

This chain uses TRBV5-3 with TRBJ1-2; D is undetermined. TRBV5-3 is assigned to the ORF class and has an uncertain function. V lost 2 bases, J lost 3 bases, and 8 bases lay in between. This CDR3 contains 13 residues. The CDR3 spells CARSFNSHYGYTF. The CDR3 DNA sequence: TGTGCCAGAAGCTTTAACAGCCACTATGGCTACACCTTC.

This rearrangement joins TRBV19 to TRBJ1-1; 7 bases are a match to TRBD1. The CDR3 spans 15 residues. Germline lookup yields CDR1 LNHDA and CDR2 SQIVND (reference sequence). The V segment lost 5 bases and the J segment 5 bases; nucleotides outside the gene matches: 11. The CDR3 protein is CASSVPPGGSTEAFF. CDR3 coding DNA: TGTGCCAGTAGTGTTCCCCCAGGGGGATCAACTGAAGCTTTCTTT.

The V gene is TRBV11-1, the J gene TRBJ2-3; perhaps TRBD2 as D (5 bases). The CDR3 covers 16 residues. The germline V and J ends were trimmed by 1 base and 1 base, with 12 bases remaining between them. Per germline, CDR1 SGHAT and CDR2 FQDESV (reference sequence). As DNA, the CDR3 is TGTGCCAGCAGCTTAGGAATAGCGTTGGGCACAGATACGCAGTATTTT. Translating it yields CASSLGIALGTDTQYF.

CDR3 residues: CASSPGTILNTGELFF. The DNA of the CDR3 is TGTGCCAGCAGTCCCGGGACGATCCTTAACACCGGGGAGCTGTTTTTT. V gene TRBV6-4 combines with J gene TRBJ2-2; D possibly uses TRBD1 or TRBD2 (5 bases each). Germline CDR1 is MRHNA and CDR2 is SNTAGT. The V and J ends lost 5 bases and 2 bases respectively, with 15 bases between them. CDR3 length: 16 amino acids.

V and J are TRBV4-1 and TRBJ1-2, with D possibly being TRBD1 (6 bases). CDR3 size: 16 residues. Germline CDR1 MGHRA, CDR2 YSYEKL. V dropped 2 bases and J dropped 3 bases, with 16 bases sitting between them. The CDR3 DNA is TGCGCCAGCAGCCAAAATATGGGGGGCCGATACTATGGCTACACCTTC. Encoded protein: CASSQNMGGRYYGYTF.